This passage covers 23 T cell receptor beta chains from one sample sequenced in a study of shared clonotypes between healthy human individuals. This table comes from immunoSEQ multiplex PCR, and its TCRdb copy is limited to in-frame clones, with some not included. Altogether about 1.5 million clones are present, roughly 98% being singletons, with the ten largest covering roughly 0.4%. Sequencing was done on a sample of naive CD4+ T cells sorted from blood. Subset defined: CD45RA+ positively selected. The receptors derive from a man aged 25-40 years in good health.

V is TRBV5-1 and J is TRBJ1-5; D ambiguous. The CDR3 consists of 13 residues. Germline assignment: CDR1 SGHRS and CDR2 YFSETQ. Deletions cut 4 bases from V and 3 bases from J, with 8 bases between. This CDR3 reads CASSEGFNQPQHF. As DNA, the CDR3 is TGCGCCAGCAGCGAGGGTTTCAATCAGCCCCAGCATTTT.

Written as DNA, the CDR3 is TGTGCTAGTGGTTTCAAGGGAGAGACCCAGTACTTC. Amino acids: CASGFKGETQYF. V usage is TRBV12-5 and J usage is TRBJ2-5; D not certain. V lost 3 bases and J lost 4, with 6 bases in between. The CDR3 runs 12 residues. Germline CDR1 reads LGHNT; CDR2 reads FRNRAP. The entire variable domain, with the rest obtained from reference TRBV12-5 and TRBJ2-5, is as follows: DARVTQTPRHKVTEMGQEVTMRCQPILGHNTVFWYRQTMMQGLELLAYFRNRAPLDDSGMPKDRFSAEMPDATLATLKIQPSEPRDSAVYFCASGFKGETQYFGPGTRLLVL.

J is TRBJ1-2 and V is TRBV15, with D hard to call. The CDR3 sequence is 11 residues long. The germline CDR1 and CDR2 sequences are LNHNV and YYDKDF (reference sequence). The V gene lost 4 bases and the J gene lost 3 bases, with 3 bases spanning the gap. The CDR3 region has the DNA TGTGCCACCAGCACTTACTATGGCTACACCTTC. Its translation: CATSTYYGYTF. The whole variable domain, remainder taken from reference TRBV15 and TRBJ1-2, is DAMVIQNPRYQVTQFGKPVTLSCSQTLNHNVMYWYQQKSSQAPKLLFHYYDKDFNNEADTPDNFQSRRPNTSFCFLDIRSPGLGDTAMYLCATSTYYGYTFGSGTRLTVV.

This chain joins TRBV5-1 and TRBJ2-5; no clear D gene. Trimming left V 4 bases short and J 5 bases short, with 18 bases between. CDR3 length: 15 amino acids. Germline CDR1 SGHRS, CDR2 YFSETQ. CDR3 sequence: CASSPTATAWETQYF. CDR3 DNA: TGCGCCAGCAGCCCAACGGCGACTGCTTGGGAGACCCAGTACTTC.

The J gene is TRBJ2-1, the V gene TRBV6-4; 13 nucleotides match TRBD2. With V trimmed by 3 bases and J by 7 bases, 6 bases remained unmatched. The germline V gene has CDR1 MRHNA and CDR2 SNTAGT. This CDR3 has 16 amino acids. DNA for the CDR3: TGTGCCAGCAGTGAAACGTGGACTAGCGGGAGAAATGAGCAGTTCTTC. Translating it yields CASSETWTSGRNEQFF.

In regard to this clone: Other DNA sequences in the same sample also yield this CDR3. The genes are TRBV18 and TRBJ1-5; D call uncertain. V lost 3 bases and J 0 bases, leaving 3 bases between the germline ends. CDR3 size: 13 residues. In germline, CDR1 is KGHSH, CDR2 LQKENI. In DNA form, the CDR3 reads TGTGCCAGCTCACCCCTTAGCAATCAGCCCCAGCATTTT. It translates to CASSPLSNQPQHF.

The CDR3 bases are TGTGCCAGCAGCTTGGCAGGGAACTCCCTCTCTGGGGCCAACGTCCTGACTTTC. It translates to CASSLAGNSLSGANVLTF. V gene TRBV5-4 combines with J gene TRBJ2-6; tentatively, D is TRBD1 (5 bases). CDR1 SGHNT and CDR2 YYREEE come from the germline V gene (reference sequence). V lost 0 bases to trimming and J lost 0 bases, with 13 bases between them. The CDR3 covers 18 residues.

V gene TRBV18 combines with J gene TRBJ2-7; no reliable D call. The germline V gene encodes CDR1 KGHSH and CDR2 LQKENI. Trimming left V 6 bases short and J 6 bases short, with 12 bases between. The CDR3 runs 12 residues. The CDR3 is CASSPSRAEQYF. The CDR3 DNA sequence: TGTGCCAGCTCTCCAAGTAGGGCCGAGCAGTACTTC.

The chain couples TRBV27 to TRBJ1-5, with D hard to call. The V end was cut by 5 bases, the J end by 5 bases, with 16 bases between. Per germline, CDR1 MNHEY and CDR2 SMNVEV (reference sequence). The CDR3 contains 15 residues. The CDR3 DNA reads TGTGCCAGCAGTACACTCCGGGAAGGAGATCAGCCCCAGCATTTT. Protein sequence: CASSTLREGDQPQHF.

The J gene is TRBJ2-2, the V gene TRBV18; D is undetermined. CDR1 is KGHSH and CDR2 is LQKENI in the germline V gene. The CDR3 length is 13 residues. The V end was cut by 2 bases, the J end by 6 bases, with 7 bases between. In nucleotides, the CDR3 is TGTGCCAGCTCACCAAAAGTGGCCGGGGAGCTGTTTTTT. This sequence encodes CASSPKVAGELFF.

The chain carries TRBV27 and TRBJ1-5, with D possibly being TRBD1 (6 bases). The V gene's germline CDR1 is MNHEY and CDR2 SMNVEV (reference sequence). The CDR3 extends over 14 amino acids. V gave up 3 bases and J gave up 7 bases, with 13 bases separating them. This CDR3 reads CASSLRGAGQPQHF. The CDR3, as DNA: TGTGCCAGCAGTTTGAGGGGGGCCGGGCAGCCCCAGCATTTT.

The sample holds one count of this clone. This chain links TRBV19 with TRBJ2-7; D uncertain. The germline CDR1 and CDR2 sequences are LNHDA and SQIVND (reference sequence). CDR3 length: 12 residues. V lost 7 bases, J lost 3 bases, and 10 bases lay in between. CDR3 nucleotide sequence: TGTGCCAGTATGGCCAGAAACTACGAGCAGTACTTC. Translating it yields CASMARNYEQYF.

The chain uses TRBV5-1 and TRBJ2-7, with TRBD1 identical over 10 bases. Germline lookup yields CDR1 SGHRS and CDR2 YFSETQ. The CDR3 loop spans 15 amino acids. Trimming took 0 bases from V and 4 from J; bases not matched to a gene: 4. This CDR3 reads CASSLEGTGVYEQYF. CDR3 bases: TGCGCCAGCAGCTTGGAAGGGACAGGGGTTTACGAGCAGTACTTC.

The chain employs TRBV9 and TRBJ2-1; 7 bases are shared with TRBD2. Germline V gives CDR1 SGDLS, CDR2 YYNGEE. Trimming at V came to 0 bases and at J to 6 bases, leaving 3 bases not matched to a gene. The CDR3 is 14 amino acids. In DNA form, the CDR3 reads TGTGCCAGCAGCGTAGACGGGACTACCAATGAGCAGTTCTTC. Its translation is CASSVDGTTNEQFF.

The chain joins TRBV19 to TRBJ1-5, with D possibly matching TRBD1 (6 bases). V was clipped by 3 bases and J by 4 bases, with 22 bases between them. The CDR3 has 18 amino acids. The germline CDR1 and CDR2 sequences are LNHDA and SQIVND (reference sequence). CDR3 sequence reads: CASSIRWTDPSFNQPQHF. Written as DNA, the CDR3 is TGTGCCAGTAGTATTCGGTGGACAGACCCCTCCTTTAATCAGCCCCAGCATTTT.

The chain recombines TRBV5-5 with TRBJ2-5; D unclear. Germline V gene sequence: CDR1 SGHKS, CDR2 YYEKEE (reference sequence). The CDR3 is made up of 13 amino acids. Trimming shortened V by 2 bases and J by 2 bases, and 7 bases separated the two germline ends. The CDR3 sequence: CASSFHEQETQYF. CDR3 nucleotide sequence: TGTGCCAGCAGCTTCCACGAGCAAGAGACCCAGTACTTC.

This sequence joins TRBV7-6 and TRBJ2-7; possible D gene TRBD1, 5 bases. CDR1 SGHVS and CDR2 FNYEAQ come from the germline V gene. There are 15 residues in the CDR3. The germline V and J ends were trimmed by 1 base and 1 base, with 11 bases remaining between them. CDR3 nucleotide sequence: TGTGCCAGCAGCTTAGTGGCAGGGCCATCCTACGAGCAGTACTTC. This translates into CASSLVAGPSYEQYF.

The V gene is TRBV5-1, the J gene TRBJ1-1, with 8 bases identical to TRBD1. Unmatched junction bases numbered 8, after V lost 0 bases and J lost 10 bases. This CDR3 region has 14 residues. Looked up from germline, CDR1 is SGHRS and CDR2 is YFSETQ. The CDR3 protein is CASSLVLTGEGAFF. CDR3 coding DNA: TGCGCCAGCAGCTTGGTCCTGACAGGGGAAGGAGCTTTCTTT. The variable domain in full, with the rest retrieved from reference TRBV5-1 and TRBJ1-1, is KAGVTQTPRYLIKTRGQQVTLSCSPISGHRSVSWYQQTPGQGLQFLFEYFSETQRNKGNFPGRFSGRQFSNSRSEMNVSTLELGDSALYLCASSLVLTGEGAFFGQGTRLTVV.

Of note for this clone: Additional DNA sequences in this sample encode the identical CDR3. This chain connects TRBV7-2 to TRBJ1-1; no firm D call. Trimming shortened V by 1 base and J by 0 bases, and 6 bases separated the two germline ends. Germline loops: CDR1 SGHTA, CDR2 FQGNSA. The length of the CDR3 is 14 residues. This CDR3 reads CASSLGLMNTEAFF. The CDR3 bases are TGTGCCAGCAGCTTAGGCCTTATGAACACTGAAGCTTTCTTT. The full variable domain, with the rest looked up from reference TRBV7-2 and TRBJ1-1, is GAGVSQSPSNKVTEKGKDVELRCDPISGHTALYWYRQSLGQGLEFLIYFQGNSAPDKSGLPSDRFSAERTGGSVSTLTIQRTQQEDSAVYLCASSLGLMNTEAFFGQGTRLTVV.

The chain has TRBV5-1 and TRBJ2-1, with TRBD2 identical over 9 bases. This CDR3 comprises 15 residues. Trimming at V came to 4 bases and at J to 6 bases, leaving 8 bases not matched to a gene. Germline CDR1 and CDR2: SGHRS and YFSETQ. As DNA, the CDR3 is TGCGCCAGCAGCCCCGACCCTAGCGGGGTCAATGAGCAGTTCTTC. Protein product: CASSPDPSGVNEQFF.

The chain has TRBV23-1 and TRBJ2-1, with TRBD1 matching over 8 bases. TRBV23-1 is sorted into the ORF group, with uncertain function. The V segment lost 2 bases and the J segment 5 bases; nucleotides outside the gene matches: 11. The CDR3 contains 17 residues. This chain's CDR3 is CASSQTNGQGLDNEQFF. The CDR3 DNA sequence: TGCGCCAGCAGTCAAACCAATGGACAGGGCTTGGACAATGAGCAGTTCTTC.

This clone was detected only once. V is TRBV5-1 and J is TRBJ1-1; a possible D gene is TRBD1 (5 bases). Trimming took off 3 bases at V and 1 base at J, with 10 bases between the two ends. The CDR3 length is 14 residues. CDR1 and CDR2 from the germline V gene are SGHRS and YFSETQ. The CDR3 sequence is CASSSLGGNTEAFF. The CDR3 DNA sequence: TGCGCCAGCAGCTCTTTGGGGGGGAACACTGAAGCTTTCTTT.

J is TRBJ1-4 and V is TRBV18, with D unresolved. The CDR3 consists of 16 residues. Germline lookup yields CDR1 KGHSH and CDR2 LQKENI. The V gene lost 0 bases and the J gene lost 2 bases, with 10 bases spanning the gap. Here the CDR3 reads CASSPPGRPTNEKLFF. As DNA, the CDR3 is TGTGCCAGCTCACCACCAGGGAGGCCCACTAATGAAAAACTGTTTTTT.